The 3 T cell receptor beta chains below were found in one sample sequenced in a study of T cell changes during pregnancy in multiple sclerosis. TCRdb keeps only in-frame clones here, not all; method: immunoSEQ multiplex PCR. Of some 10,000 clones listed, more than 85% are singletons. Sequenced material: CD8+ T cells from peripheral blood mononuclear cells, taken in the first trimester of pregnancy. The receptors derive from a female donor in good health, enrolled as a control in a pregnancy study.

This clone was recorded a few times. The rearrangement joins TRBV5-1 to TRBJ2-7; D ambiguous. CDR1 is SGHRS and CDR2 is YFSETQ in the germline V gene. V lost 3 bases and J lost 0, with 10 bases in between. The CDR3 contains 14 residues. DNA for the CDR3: TGCGCCAGCAGCTCGTCGTTAGACTCCTACGAGCAGTACTTC. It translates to CASSSSLDSYEQYF.

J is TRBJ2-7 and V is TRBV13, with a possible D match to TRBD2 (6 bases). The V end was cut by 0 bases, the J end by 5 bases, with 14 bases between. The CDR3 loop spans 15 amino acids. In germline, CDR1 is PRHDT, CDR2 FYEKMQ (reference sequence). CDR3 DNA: TGTGCCAGCAGCTTAGGGGGACTCGCCGGGGACGAGCAGTACTTC. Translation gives CASSLGGLAGDEQYF.

In nucleotides, the CDR3 is TGTGCCAGCAGCCAACCCGGGACAGGGGGTAAGGGGAGTACTGAAGCTTTCTTT. This codes for CASSQPGTGGKGSTEAFF. The chain uses TRBV14 and TRBJ1-1, with 11 bases fitting TRBD1. Germline CDR1 SGHDN, CDR2 FVKESK. The CDR3 has 18 amino acids. V lost 2 bases and J lost 5; bases outside the gene matches: 13.